These 25 T cell receptor beta chains were all obtained from the same sample, sequenced in a study of T-cell reconstitution after alpha-beta-depleted transplantation in children. Unique molecular identifiers tagged the TCRbeta library. MiXCR, applied by TCRdb to the PCR reads, yields one record per CDR3 protein. The table includes some 240,000 distinct CDR3 sequences, more than 7.5% detected once. This specimen consisted of PBMCs from the stem cell graft donor, obtained from the stem cell graft. These receptors all stem from a human donor who donated a stem cell graft to a child with SCID.

This clonotype was seen ten or more times. The chain couples TRBV5-5 to TRBJ1-4, with a possible D match to TRBD1 (6 bases). The CDR3 runs to 15 residues. Germline V gene lookup returns CDR1 SGHKS and CDR2 YYEKEE (reference sequence). Trimming took 4 bases from V and 8 from J, leaving 18 bases between them. In DNA form, the CDR3 reads TGTGCCAGCAGCGGCCCCGGGGGGCTTTGGGAAAAACTGTTTTTT. This translates into CASSGPGGLWEKLFF.

In this sample, this clonotype turned up many times. The rearrangement uses TRBV7-2 and TRBJ2-1; 12 bases are a match to TRBD2. V was pared by 4 bases and J by 9 bases, with 1 base of the junction left unmatched. The CDR3 is 13 amino acids. Germline CDR1 reads SGHTA; CDR2 reads FQGNSA. CDR3 DNA: TGTGCCAGCAGCTCGACTAGCGGGAGTGAGCAGTTCTTC. This sequence encodes CASSSTSGSEQFF.

The chain uses TRBV19 and TRBJ1-5; D is possibly TRBD1 (5 bases). V lost 7 bases and J lost 1, with 8 bases in between. The CDR3 sequence is 13 residues long. Germline V gene lookup returns CDR1 LNHDA and CDR2 SQIVND (reference sequence). The CDR3 nucleotides are TGTGCCAGTACCAGGGAGAGCAATCAGCCCCAGCATTTT. Its translation is CASTRESNQPQHF.

Many counts were recorded for this clonotype. The CDR3 protein is CASSRGSIGYSETQYF. DNA for the CDR3: TGCGCCAGCAGCCGCGGGTCTATTGGTTATAGTGAGACCCAGTACTTC. The V gene is TRBV5-1, the J gene TRBJ2-5, with a possible D match to TRBD2 (5 bases). The germline gives CDR1 SGHRS, CDR2 YFSETQ. The V and J ends lost 4 bases and 5 bases respectively, with 21 bases between them. CDR3 length equals 16 residues.

This clonotype was detected only a few times. Possible read error: a much larger clone is one base away. The V call is TRBV12-3 or TRBV12-4, the J call TRBJ1-1; 7 bases map to TRBD1. This CDR3 is 18 amino acids long. The CDR3 region has the DNA TGTGCCTGCAGTTTTAGGTCGACAGGGCGAGTCGGGTACACTGAAGCTTTCTTT. It translates to CACSFRSTGRVGYTEAFF.

In this sample, this clonotype turned up many times. The chain has TRBV20-1 and TRBJ1-6, with 12 nucleotides matching TRBD1. Losses at the gene ends were 3 bases for V and 9 bases for J; bases not matched to a gene: 6. Germline CDR1 and CDR2: DFQATT and SNEGSKA (reference sequence). This CDR3 has 15 amino acids. CDR3 nucleotide sequence: TGCAGTGCTAGCCCCGGGACAGGGGGCGCTTCACCCCTCCACTTT. The encoded protein is CSASPGTGGASPLHF.

The chain carries TRBV12-3 or TRBV12-4 and TRBJ2-4, with D possibly TRBD2 on 5 matching bases. The CDR3 consists of 12 residues. V shed 8 bases and J shed 4 bases, with 9 bases lying between them. The CDR3 region is CASRGTKNIQYF. For the CDR3, the DNA is TGTGCCAGCCGGGGTACTAAAAACATTCAGTACTTC.

The table lists this clonotype with a few counts. The chain has TRBV7-2 and TRBJ2-5, with D perhaps being TRBD1 or TRBD2 (5 bases each). The V gene's germline CDR1 is SGHTA and CDR2 FQGNSA. The CDR3 runs to 12 residues. V was cut by 4 bases and J by 5 bases, with 8 bases left in between. In DNA form, the CDR3 reads TGTGCCAGCAGCTCCGGGGCGGAGACCCAGTACTTC. Translated, it gives CASSSGAETQYF. Full variable domain (rest looked up from reference TRBV7-2 and TRBJ2-5): GAGVSQSPSNKVTEKGKDVELRCDPISGHTALYWYRQSLGQGLEFLIYFQGNSAPDKSGLPSDRFSAERTGGSVSTLTIQRTQQEDSAVYLCASSSGAETQYFGPGTRLLVL.

This clonotype was recorded many times. The chain employs TRBV20-1 and TRBJ2-2; 9 nucleotides align to TRBD1. Germline CDR1 is DFQATT and CDR2 is SNEGSKA (reference sequence). J was trimmed by 7 bases and V by 4 bases; bases with no gene match: 4. CDR3 length: 13 residues. The CDR3 DNA is TGCAGTGCTACCCGGGACAGGGTCGGGGAGCTGTTTTTT. Translating gives CSATRDRVGELFF.

This clonotype was recorded many times. The chain uses TRBV7-2 and TRBJ1-4; D perhaps matches TRBD1 (6 bases). The germline CDR1 and CDR2 sequences are SGHTA and FQGNSA. V lost 5 bases to trimming and J lost 10 bases, with 20 bases between them. The CDR3 length is 15 residues. The CDR3 bases are TGTGCCAGCAGCCGGAGAGGGGGGGACTATGGAAAACTGTTTTTT. Translation: CASSRRGGDYGKLFF.

Details on this clonotype: This may be a read error: a much more frequent sequence differs by one nucleotide. The chain links TRBV20-1 to TRBJ2-1; either TRBD1 or TRBD2 may supply D (6 bases each). Germline V gene sequence: CDR1 DFQATT, CDR2 SNEGSKA (reference sequence). V was pared by 4 bases and J by 6 bases, with 19 bases between. This CDR3 spans 15 amino acids. CDR3 DNA sequence: TGCAGTGCTACCGGTCTAGCGTGGGGGCGCAATGAGCAGTTCTTC. As protein: CSATGLAWGRNEQFF.

This chain connects TRBV4-2 to TRBJ2-5, with D hard to call. The CDR3 is 15 residues long. Trimming stripped 0 bases from V and 0 bases from J, with 8 bases between. Germline V lookup: CDR1 LGHNA, CDR2 YNFKEQ. CDR3 DNA: TGTGCCAGCAGCCAAGATCGCCGGTACCAAGAGACCCAGTACTTC. As protein: CASSQDRRYQETQYF.

This clonotype was counted many times. The chain combines TRBV5-1 with TRBJ2-7, with D possibly being TRBD2 (5 bases). Germline CDR1 is SGHRS and CDR2 is YFSETQ. The CDR3 runs to 13 residues. V gave up 4 bases and J gave up 3 bases, with 11 bases separating them. The CDR3 DNA sequence: TGCGCCAGCAGCCCGGGGTTTGACTACGAGCAGTACTTC. Protein sequence: CASSPGFDYEQYF.

V and J are TRBV30 and TRBJ2-3, with 10 bases lining up with TRBD1. From germline, CDR1 is GTSNPN and CDR2 SVGIG (reference sequence). The CDR3 loop spans 15 amino acids. J lost 2 bases, V lost 0 bases, and 2 bases had no gene match. The CDR3 nucleotides are TGTGCCTGGAGTGTAGGACAGGGGGACACAGATACGCAGTATTTT. As protein: CAWSVGQGDTDTQYF.

This clonotype was observed at least ten times. J is TRBJ1-1 and V is TRBV9, with D uncertain. The germline gives CDR1 SGDLS, CDR2 YYNGEE. There are 16 residues in the CDR3. With 4 bases removed from V and 1 base from J, the gap between germline ends came to 17 bases. CDR3 loop: CASSPPYWGRNTEAFF. CDR3 sequence (DNA): TGTGCCAGCAGCCCACCATACTGGGGTCGGAACACTGAAGCTTTCTTT.

This clonotype was counted many times. This rearrangement joins TRBV6-5 to TRBJ1-1; 7 bases fit TRBD1. Germline CDR1 is MNHEY and CDR2 is SVGAGI. This CDR3 contains 15 residues. The V gene end was trimmed by 8 bases and the J gene end by 5 bases; junction bases not matched to a gene: 14. The CDR3 bases are TGTGCCAGCCAATACACGACAGGGTCAGGGACTGAAGCTTTCTTT. The encoded protein is CASQYTTGSGTEAFF.

As concerns this clonotype: A much larger clone lies a single base off, so this may be a read error. The V call is TRBV10-3, the J call TRBJ1-2, with D maybe TRBD1 (5 bases). The CDR3 consists of 14 residues. The germline gives CDR1 ENHRY, CDR2 SYGVKD. The CDR3 sequence: CAISEDGGNYGDTF. For the CDR3, the DNA is TGTGCCATCAGTGAGGACGGGGGAAACTATGGCGACACCTTC.

In its sample, this clonotype was seen many times. The genes are TRBV20-1 and TRBJ1-2; D remains unclear. The CDR3 has 14 amino acids. CDR1 and CDR2 from the germline V gene are DFQATT and SNEGSKA (reference sequence). V dropped 1 base and J dropped 2 bases, with 11 bases sitting between them. As DNA, the CDR3 is TGCAGTGCTAGAGTCGAGGGATTGAACTATGGCTACACCTTC. Its translation is CSARVEGLNYGYTF.

This clonotype was counted at least ten times. This rearrangement joins TRBV5-1 to TRBJ2-7; tentative D call: TRBD2 (5 bases). This CDR3 is 16 amino acids long. CDR1 is SGHRS and CDR2 is YFSETQ in the germline V gene. V lost 2 bases to trimming and J lost 2 bases, with 17 bases between them. DNA of the CDR3: TGCGCCAGCAGCTTAATTCCGGCGGGTGCAGCCTACGAGCAGTACTTC. Its protein product is CASSLIPAGAAYEQYF.

This clonotype was seen ten or more times. This rearrangement joins TRBV7-9 to TRBJ2-3; 13 positions match TRBD2. The CDR3 runs 21 residues. The V gene's germline CDR1 is SEHNR and CDR2 FQNEAQ (reference sequence). J gave up 4 bases and V 3 bases, and 19 bases lay outside the gene matches. The CDR3 DNA reads TGTGCCAGCAGCTTGGGGGTTTTGACCGGACTAGCGGGGGAAATACCAGATACGCAGTATTTT. Protein: CASSLGVLTGLAGEIPDTQYF.

This clonotype was observed many times. Relative to the germline gene, one junction end is altered; a read error may explain this. The chain couples TRBV19 to TRBJ1-1, with 7 bases lining up with TRBD1. CDR1 is LNHDA and CDR2 is SQIVND in the germline V gene (reference sequence). This CDR3 has 15 residues. Here the CDR3 reads CASSQTGPIPREVFF. CDR3 in DNA: TGTGCCAGTAGCCAGACAGGGCCTATTCCCCGGGAAGTTTTCTTT.

This clonotype turned up a few times. The CDR3 here is CASSPHGQGVDTQYF. CDR3 DNA: TGTGCCAGCAGCCCCCACGGACAGGGGGTCGACACGCAGTATTTT. This chain joins TRBV7-2 and TRBJ2-3, with TRBD1 identical over 10 bases. This CDR3 spans 15 amino acids. Germline V gene sequence: CDR1 SGHTA, CDR2 FQGNSA. Trimming removed 5 bases from V and 9 bases from J; junction bases left unmatched: 11.

The table lists this clonotype with many counts. The chain joins TRBV10-3 to TRBJ2-3; unclear D gene. The germline V gene encodes CDR1 ENHRY and CDR2 SYGVKD. This CDR3 has 11 amino acids. The V end lost 6 bases, the J end lost 5 bases, and 6 bases lay between the germline ends. The CDR3: CAISQLDTQYF. DNA of the CDR3: TGTGCCATCAGCCAATTAGATACGCAGTATTTT.

In this sample, this clonotype turned up many times. The chain's CDR3 is CSAENRAGTEAFF. CDR3 in DNA: TGCAGTGCCGAGAACAGGGCGGGAACTGAAGCTTTCTTT. The rearrangement links TRBV20-1 to TRBJ1-1; D might be TRBD1 (6 bases). This CDR3 has 13 residues. Germline CDR1 DFQATT, CDR2 SNEGSKA (reference sequence). With 6 bases removed from V and 5 bases from J, the gap between germline ends came to 16 bases.

There are many counts of this clonotype. The V and J genes are TRBV13 and TRBJ1-1; 12 bases fit TRBD1. The trim removed 5 bases at V and 7 bases at J, leaving 11 bases unmatched. From germline, CDR1 is PRHDT and CDR2 FYEKMQ (reference sequence). CDR3 length: 16 amino acids. The CDR3 spells CASSPAGTGGPFEAFF. The CDR3 DNA follows: TGTGCCAGCAGCCCAGCCGGGACAGGGGGCCCTTTTGAAGCTTTCTTT.